The following is a T cell receptor (beta chain) sequence with its context. Its antigen is unknown. Between the trimmed V and J ends, which lost 1 base and 6 bases, there was a span of 10 bases. CDR1 and CDR2 from the germline V gene are MGHRA and YSYEKL. The CDR3 loop spans 14 amino acids. This specimen belongs to a study of cytomegalovirus exposure and HLA in healthy donors. The study, taken as a whole, reports: Later, an analysis showed that TCR beta chains associated with HLA were more clonally expanded than others that were equally common. Among TCR sequences, most were rare, though some public TCRs appeared in many donors. Researchers reported in a later analysis that a missense DCLRE1C variant was tied to TCR beta V- and J-gene trimming. CMV serostatus alone was available as immune exposure information.

Primers included in the PCR were 60 Vbeta and 13 Jbeta primers. Data came from immunoSEQ multiplex PCR; TCRdb stores just in-frame clones and leaves some out. The sample gives some 110,000 clones, around 80% of which show up once; 2.5% to 3.5% is in the top ten. The chain links TRBV4-1 to TRBJ1-5; TRBD1 might be the D (5 bases). The clonotype was recovered from a young woman in good health and CMV-seropositive. The material sequenced was PBMCs. The CDR3: CASSQVREGQPQHF. The CDR3 nucleotides read TGCGCCAGCAGCCAAGTCAGGGAGGGTCAGCCCCAGCATTTT.